This TCR beta chain was sequenced for a study of T-cell reconstitution after alpha-beta-depleted transplantation in children. This clonotype was recorded many times. Its antigen is unidentified. Preparing the TCRbeta library involved the use of unique molecular identifiers. TCRdb called the PCR reads again in MiXCR, with one record for every CDR3 protein. The table shows some 440,000 distinct CDR3 sequences, with roughly 17% occurring only once. The CDR3 consists of 13 residues. Trimming stripped 0 bases from V and 5 bases from J, with 5 bases between. Whole-study results and caveats: T-cell numbers and diversity one year post-transplant derived largely from freshly generated T cells. Expanded clones from the graft, numbering several hundred, reportedly supplied alpha-beta T cells about two months after transplant. After transplant, high TCRbeta diversity at day 60 in some patients arose from surviving recipient T cells and thymic progenitors.

This receptor was obtained from a boy less than two years old who had a stem cell transplant for Wiskott-Aldrich syndrome, so the T cells may come from the graft donor. Sequencing used PBMCs, mostly from graft donor cells, obtained 360 days after TCRalphabeta/CD19-depleted stem cell transplant. V gene TRBV12-3 or TRBV12-4 combines with J gene TRBJ1-5; no clear D gene. CDR3 coding DNA: TGTGCCAGCAGTTTAGCGCCCCATCAGCCCCAGCATTTT. Residues: CASSLAPHQPQHF.